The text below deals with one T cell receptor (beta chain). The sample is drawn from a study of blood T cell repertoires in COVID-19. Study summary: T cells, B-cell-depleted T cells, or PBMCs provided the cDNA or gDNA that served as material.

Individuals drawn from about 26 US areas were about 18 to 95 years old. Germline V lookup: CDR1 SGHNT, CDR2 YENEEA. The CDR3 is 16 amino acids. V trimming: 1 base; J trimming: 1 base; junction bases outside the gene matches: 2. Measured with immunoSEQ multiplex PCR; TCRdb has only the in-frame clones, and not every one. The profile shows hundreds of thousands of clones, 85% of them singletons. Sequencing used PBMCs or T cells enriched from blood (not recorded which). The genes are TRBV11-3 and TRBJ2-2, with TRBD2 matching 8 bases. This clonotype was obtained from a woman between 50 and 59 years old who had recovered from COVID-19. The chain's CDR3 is CASSLGREENTGELFF. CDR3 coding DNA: TGTGCCAGCAGCTTAGGGCGGGAGGAGAACACCGGGGAGCTGTTTTTT.